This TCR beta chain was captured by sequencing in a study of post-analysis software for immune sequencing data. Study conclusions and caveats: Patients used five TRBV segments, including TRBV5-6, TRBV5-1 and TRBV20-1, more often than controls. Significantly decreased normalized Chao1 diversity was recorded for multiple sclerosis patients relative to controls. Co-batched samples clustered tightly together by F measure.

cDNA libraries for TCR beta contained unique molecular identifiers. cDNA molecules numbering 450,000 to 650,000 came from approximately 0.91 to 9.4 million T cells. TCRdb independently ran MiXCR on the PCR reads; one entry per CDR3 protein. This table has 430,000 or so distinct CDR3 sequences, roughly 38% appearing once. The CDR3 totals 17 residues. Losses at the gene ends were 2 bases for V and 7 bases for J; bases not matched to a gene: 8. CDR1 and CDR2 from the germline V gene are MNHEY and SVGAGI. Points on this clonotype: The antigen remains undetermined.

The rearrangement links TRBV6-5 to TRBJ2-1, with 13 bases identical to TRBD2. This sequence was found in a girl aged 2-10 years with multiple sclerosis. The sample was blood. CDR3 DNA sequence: TGTGCCAGCAGTTACGACGATGGACTAGCGGGAGTAAATGAGCAGTTCTTC. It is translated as CASSYDDGLAGVNEQFF.